The 29 T cell receptor beta chains reported below all come from one sample, sequenced in a study of blood T cell repertoires in COVID-19. Profiled with immunoSEQ multiplex PCR; TCRdb holds only in-frame clones, not every one. The table has approximately 200,000 clones, 88% seen once. Sequenced material: PBMCs or T cells enriched from blood (not recorded which). The receptors were sampled from a woman in her twenties or thirties who had been exposed to COVID-19.

This clone was seen only a few times. The chain uses TRBV19 and TRBJ2-3; 10 bases map to TRBD2. J lost 5 bases, V lost 3 bases, and 2 bases had no gene match. Germline V gene sequence: CDR1 LNHDA, CDR2 SQIVND (reference sequence). This CDR3 has 14 amino acids. As DNA, the CDR3 is TGTGCCAGTAGTATCCCTAGCGGGAGAGATACGCAGTATTTT. This codes for CASSIPSGRDTQYF.

The genes are TRBV6-5 and TRBJ2-3; 10 nucleotides align to TRBD2. From germline, CDR1 is MNHEY and CDR2 SVGAGI. The CDR3 spans 15 residues. J gave up 1 base and V 5 bases, and 3 bases lay outside the gene matches. The chain's CDR3 is CASSPLAGGTDTQYF. DNA of the CDR3: TGTGCCAGCAGTCCTCTAGCGGGAGGCACAGATACGCAGTATTTT.

V gene TRBV29-1 combines with J gene TRBJ2-2; 8 positions match TRBD1. The CDR3 is 14 amino acids. Germline V gene sequence: CDR1 SQVTM, CDR2 ANQGSEA. Losses at the gene ends were 7 bases for V and 2 bases for J; bases not matched to a gene: 6. CDR3 nucleotide sequence: TGCAGCGCCCGAGGACAGGGCAACACCGGGGAGCTGTTTTTT. As protein: CSARGQGNTGELFF.

The rearrangement links TRBV2 to TRBJ2-7; TRBD2 matches at 15 bases. The CDR3 is made up of 16 amino acids. Germline V gene data show CDR1 as SNHLY and CDR2 as FYNNEI. The trim removed 7 bases at V and 2 bases at J, leaving 6 bases unmatched. Here the CDR3 reads CASMGLAGGLPYEQYF. CDR3 coding DNA: TGTGCCAGCATGGGACTAGCGGGAGGACTCCCCTACGAGCAGTACTTC.

This clone has a handful of counts. The chain is built from TRBV12-5 and TRBJ1-5; 7 bases line up with TRBD1. Germline CDR1 is LGHNT and CDR2 is FRNRAP. The CDR3 has 18 amino acids. With 0 bases clipped from V and 0 bases from J, the junction kept 8 bases outside the gene matches. DNA for the CDR3: TGTGCTAGTGGTTTGGTACTCCAGACAGGGAATAGCAATCAGCCCCAGCATTTT. Translation gives CASGLVLQTGNSNQPQHF.

In this sample, this clone turned up once. CDR3: CASSHSITGTPNTGELFF. The CDR3 DNA follows: TGTGCCAGCAGTCACAGTATTACCGGGACACCGAACACCGGGGAGCTGTTTTTT. V and J are TRBV2 and TRBJ2-2; maybe TRBD1 (6 bases). Trimming stripped 5 bases from V and 0 bases from J, with 19 bases between. The V gene's germline CDR1 is SNHLY and CDR2 FYNNEI. The CDR3 runs to 18 residues.

The genes are TRBV5-4 and TRBJ2-7, with no clear D. Germline V CDR1 and CDR2: SGHNT, YYREEE (reference sequence). Trimming pared 1 base from V and 2 bases from J, leaving 7 bases between. This CDR3 comprises 13 residues. The CDR3 nucleotides are TGTGCCAGCAGCTTGCTTCCGGCCTACGAGCAGTACTTC. Protein product: CASSLLPAYEQYF.

The CDR3 here is CASSEVASGSNEQFF. In DNA, the CDR3 is TGTGCCAGCAGTGAAGTCGCTAGCGGGAGCAATGAGCAGTTCTTC. J is TRBJ2-1 and V is TRBV6-1, with 10 nucleotides matching TRBD2. CDR1 is MNHNS, CDR2 SASEGT, per germline. The CDR3 consists of 15 residues. The ends lost 1 base at V and 6 bases at J; junction bases unmatched: 3.

V is TRBV19 and J is TRBJ2-3; 7 bases are a match to TRBD1. CDR3 size: 13 residues. With V trimmed by 7 bases and J by 4 bases, 5 bases remained unmatched. The germline CDR1 and CDR2 sequences are LNHDA and SQIVND (reference sequence). The CDR3 DNA reads as TGTGCCAGTACCCCTGGACAGGCAGATACGCAGTATTTT. It specifies CASTPGQADTQYF.

This clone has just one count. The chain's CDR3 is CASSFSGQGYNEQFF. The CDR3 region has the DNA TGTGCCAGCAGTTTCTCCGGACAGGGGTACAATGAGCAGTTCTTC. This chain joins TRBV27 and TRBJ2-1; TRBD1 matches at 9 bases. V was clipped by 3 bases and J by 4 bases; unmatched bases: 4. CDR1 and CDR2 (germline): MNHEY, SMNVEV (reference sequence). The CDR3 contains 15 residues.

In this sample, this clone turned up a few times. The chain couples TRBV3-1 (or the pseudogene TRBV3-2) to TRBJ1-6; D gene ambiguous. CDR1 LGHDT and CDR2 YNNKEL come from the germline V gene (reference sequence). CDR3 length: 15 amino acids. Trimming took 4 bases from V and 10 from J, leaving 17 bases between them. This CDR3 is CASSRTLSGESPLHF. DNA for the CDR3: TGTGCCAGCAGCCGCACTCTCAGCGGAGAGTCACCCCTCCACTTT.

This clone was picked up one time. V usage is TRBV4-1 and J usage is TRBJ1-3; D gene ambiguous. The CDR3 contains 17 residues. Germline CDR1 MGHRA, CDR2 YSYEKL. Trimming pared 2 bases from V and 2 bases from J, leaving 16 bases between. DNA of the CDR3: TGCGCCAGCAGCCAATTAATCAGCGGGCTGGCTGGAAACACCATATATTTT. This codes for CASSQLISGLAGNTIYF.

The chain couples TRBV10-2 to TRBJ2-7, with TRBD2 identical over 10 bases. Germline CDR1 reads WSHSY; CDR2 reads SAAADI. This CDR3 region has 15 residues. V lost 9 bases to trimming and J lost 1 base; unmatched junction nucleotides: 9. DNA for the CDR3: TGCGCCAGTATAGCGGGAGGCTCTAATTCCTACGAGCAGTACTTC. Amino acids: CASIAGGSNSYEQYF.

With respect to this clone: Other DNA sequences from this sample encode an identical CDR3 as well. CDR3 sequence reads: CASSPGLAGFYEQYF. CDR3 nucleotides: TGCGCCAGCAGCCCGGGACTAGCGGGATTCTACGAGCAGTACTTC. The chain couples TRBV5-1 to TRBJ2-7, with 13 nucleotides matching TRBD2. Trimming at V came to 4 bases and at J to 3 bases, leaving 4 bases not matched to a gene. The length of the CDR3 is 15 residues. Per the germline V gene, CDR1 is SGHRS and CDR2 is YFSETQ. The entire variable domain, with the rest obtained from reference TRBV5-1 and TRBJ2-7, is as follows: KAGVTQTPRYLIKTRGQQVTLSCSPISGHRSVSWYQQTPGQGLQFLFEYFSETQRNKGNFPGRFSGRQFSNSRSEMNVSTLELGDSALYLCASSPGLAGFYEQYFGPGTRLTVT.

The rearrangement joins TRBV12-3 or TRBV12-4 to TRBJ2-7, with 8 bases identical to TRBD2. The CDR3 has 13 residues. The trim removed 5 bases at V and 3 bases at J, leaving 3 bases unmatched. The CDR3: CASSPSGSYEQYF. Here the CDR3 DNA reads TGTGCCAGCAGTCCCAGCGGGAGCTACGAGCAGTACTTC.

The sample holds one count of this clone. The chain has TRBV27 and TRBJ1-4; 9 bases match TRBD1. Germline V gene data show CDR1 as MNHEY and CDR2 as SMNVEV (reference sequence). The CDR3 runs to 13 residues. V shed 5 bases, J shed 11 bases, and the junction held 6 bases outside the gene matches. CDR3 sequence (DNA): TGTGCCAGCAGTGAGGGACAGGGTGACAAACTGTTTTTT. Encoded protein: CASSEGQGDKLFF.

This clone was recorded only once. This chain uses TRBV30 with TRBJ1-2, with a tentative D call TRBD1 (6 bases). Trimming left V 2 bases short and J 3 bases short, with 10 bases between. CDR3 size: 13 residues. Germline CDR1 and CDR2: GTSNPN and SVGIG (reference sequence). The CDR3 loop reads CAWSPEGDYGYTF. CDR3 coding DNA: TGTGCCTGGAGTCCAGAGGGGGACTATGGCTACACCTTC.

V usage is TRBV11-2 and J usage is TRBJ2-3, with 8 bases aligning to TRBD2. V lost 5 bases, J lost 0 bases, and 4 bases stayed unmatched. The germline V gene encodes CDR1 SGHAT and CDR2 FQNNGV. CDR3 length equals 15 residues. CDR3: CASSPRTSSTDTQYF. CDR3 nucleotide sequence: TGTGCCAGCAGCCCCCGGACTAGCAGCACAGATACGCAGTATTTT. Full variable domain (outside the CDR3, taken from reference TRBV11-2 and TRBJ2-3): EAGVAQSPRYKIIEKRQSVAFWCNPISGHATLYWYQQILGQGPKLLIQFQNNGVVDDSQLPKDRFSAERLKGVDSTLKIQPAKLEDSAVYLCASSPRTSSTDTQYFGPGTRLTVL.

This clone was seen once. The chain employs TRBV4-1 and TRBJ2-3, with 8 bases matching TRBD2. V shed 4 bases and J 4 bases; nucleotides not matched to a gene: 22. The germline gives CDR1 MGHRA, CDR2 YSYEKL. The CDR3 is 20 amino acids. CDR3 sequence: CASSPFFDLSGKNPADTQYF. CDR3 nucleotides: TGCGCCAGCAGCCCTTTCTTCGACCTTAGCGGGAAAAACCCGGCAGATACGCAGTATTTT.

This clone was found once. V is TRBV19 and J is TRBJ2-6, with 8 bases lining up with TRBD1. The CDR3 sequence is 18 residues long. Germline CDR1 reads LNHDA; CDR2 reads SQIVND (reference sequence). J lost 4 bases, V lost 0 bases, and 8 bases had no gene match. In nucleotides, the CDR3 is TGTGCCAGTAGTATAGAGGGCCAGGGGGCGCGGGGGGCCAACGTCCTGACTTTC. Translating it yields CASSIEGQGARGANVLTF.

V usage is TRBV19 and J usage is TRBJ1-1; TRBD1 matches at 9 bases. CDR3 size: 17 residues. Germline trimming cut 4 bases from V and 1 base from J; bases unmatched to any gene: 10. Germline lookup yields CDR1 LNHDA and CDR2 SQIVND (reference sequence). Here the CDR3 reads CASSTSVTGGGNTEAFF. The CDR3 DNA sequence: TGTGCCAGTAGTACCTCAGTTACAGGGGGCGGGAACACTGAAGCTTTCTTT.

This clone was recorded only once. This sequence joins TRBV24-1 and TRBJ2-3; 7 bases map to TRBD2. V shed 4 bases, J shed 14 bases, and the junction held 11 bases outside the gene matches. The CDR3 consists of 13 residues. CDR1 and CDR2 from the germline V gene are KGHDR and SFDVKD. CDR3 residues: CATSDPLSGYLYF. CDR3 coding DNA: TGTGCCACCAGTGACCCCCTTAGCGGGTACCTGTATTTT.

Written as DNA, the CDR3 is TGCAGCGTCGTGGCAGGTTTAACTGAAGCTTTCTTT. As protein: CSVVAGLTEAFF. V usage is TRBV29-1 and J usage is TRBJ1-1; the D is unclear. The CDR3 consists of 12 residues. Germline CDR1 SQVTM, CDR2 ANQGSEA. V was shortened by 6 bases and J by 5 bases, with 13 bases between the two germline ends.

This chain joins TRBV29-1 and TRBJ2-2; 15 nucleotides agree with TRBD2. Losses at the gene ends were 4 bases for V and 2 bases for J; bases not matched to a gene: 20. Germline values: CDR1 SQVTM, CDR2 ANQGSEA. This CDR3 has 22 residues. The CDR3 spells CSVAGLAGGPEVPEPNTGELFF. The CDR3 nucleotides are TGCAGCGTTGCGGGACTAGCGGGAGGTCCCGAGGTCCCCGAACCTAACACCGGGGAGCTGTTTTTT.

The chain couples TRBV27 to TRBJ1-5, with 8 bases aligning to TRBD1. The CDR3 contains 16 residues. V gave up 5 bases and J gave up 4 bases; unmatched junction bases: 10. Germline V gene sequence: CDR1 MNHEY, CDR2 SMNVEV (reference sequence). The CDR3 region is CASSTVQGAPNQPQHF. The DNA of the CDR3 is TGTGCCAGCAGTACCGTCCAGGGGGCCCCAAATCAGCCCCAGCATTTT.

The chain carries TRBV29-1 and TRBJ2-7; TRBD2 matches 7 bases. CDR1 and CDR2 (germline): SQVTM, ANQGSEA. This CDR3 region has 15 residues. Germline trimming cut 0 bases from V and 5 bases from J; bases unmatched to any gene: 10. In DNA, the CDR3 is TGCAGCGTTGAAGAATACGGCGGGGGTCTGGACGAGCAGTACTTC. This sequence encodes CSVEEYGGGLDEQYF.

The V call is TRBV6-5, the J call TRBJ1-4, with 7 bases fitting TRBD1. V lost 0 bases, J lost 8 bases, and 9 bases stayed unmatched. This CDR3 has 16 amino acids. Germline CDR1 and CDR2: MNHEY and SVGAGI. The CDR3 here is CASSYSTSGQSEKLFF. The DNA for the CDR3 is TGTGCCAGCAGTTACTCGACCTCGGGACAGAGCGAAAAACTGTTTTTT.

This rearrangement joins TRBV4-2 to TRBJ2-7; 11 bases map to TRBD1. The V and J ends lost 4 bases and 4 bases, in that order; junction bases with no gene match: 9. This CDR3 is built from 16 residues. Germline CDR1 LGHNA, CDR2 YNFKEQ. CDR3: CASSLQRTGGRYEQYF. In DNA form, the CDR3 reads TGTGCCAGCAGCCTCCAGAGGACAGGGGGCAGGTACGAGCAGTACTTC.

The chain carries TRBV5-4 and TRBJ2-3; a weak D match, TRBD2 (6 bases). Per the germline V gene, CDR1 is SGHNT and CDR2 is YYREEE (reference sequence). CDR3 length: 15 amino acids. Trimming removed 3 bases at V and 1 base at J, with 12 bases between. The CDR3 DNA is TGTGCCAGCAGCTCGACTAGGACGGGCACAGATACGCAGTATTTT. Protein sequence: CASSSTRTGTDTQYF.